The 4 T cell receptor beta chains presented below share a single source sample, sequenced in a study of T cell changes during pregnancy in multiple sclerosis. The table came from immunoSEQ multiplex PCR; TCRdb's copy has only in-frame clones and leaves some out. The sample holds about 47,000 clones; about 87% are singletons and the top ten take 1.9%. The sample in question was peripheral blood, obtained in the first trimester of pregnancy. These receptors came from a female donor with multiple sclerosis, enrolled in a pregnancy study.

The chain joins TRBV2 to TRBJ1-2; 7 nucleotides match TRBD1. The trim removed 1 base at V and 2 bases at J, leaving 1 base unmatched. The germline CDR1 and CDR2 sequences are SNHLY and FYNNEI. This CDR3 has 14 residues. CDR3 DNA sequence: TGTGCCAGCAGTGAAGACAGGGGAAACTATGGCTACACCTTC. Its protein is CASSEDRGNYGYTF.

The V call is TRBV15, the J call TRBJ1-4; TRBD1 aligns across 8 bases. The CDR3 is made up of 15 amino acids. CDR1 is LNHNV and CDR2 is YYDKDF in the germline V gene (reference sequence). The V and J ends lost 1 base and 8 bases, in that order; junction bases with no gene match: 6. CDR3 bases: TGTGCCACCAGCAGAGGCCAGGGGGCGCGGGAAAAACTGTTTTTT. Protein: CATSRGQGAREKLFF. The complete variable domain, with remaining parts taken from reference TRBV15 and TRBJ1-4, reads DAMVIQNPRYQVTQFGKPVTLSCSQTLNHNVMYWYQQKSSQAPKLLFHYYDKDFNNEADTPDNFQSRRPNTSFCFLDIRSPGLGDTAMYLCATSRGQGAREKLFFGSGTQLSVL.

V is TRBV5-1 and J is TRBJ2-3; 9 bases match TRBD2. Germline V gene sequence: CDR1 SGHRS, CDR2 YFSETQ. Trimming took 5 bases from V and 0 from J; bases not matched to a gene: 4. The CDR3 contains 15 residues. The chain's CDR3 is CASRDGTSSTDTQYF. DNA for the CDR3: TGCGCCAGCAGGGACGGGACTAGCAGCACAGATACGCAGTATTTT.

This clone was seen once. This chain connects TRBV2 to TRBJ1-5, with D possibly matching TRBD1 (5 bases). This CDR3 has 14 amino acids. The germline V gene encodes CDR1 SNHLY and CDR2 FYNNEI. Trimming stripped 4 bases from V and 6 bases from J, with 13 bases between. The CDR3 DNA is TGTGCCAGCAGTGTGGCAGGGAGGAGTCAGCCCCAGCATTTT. It codes for CASSVAGRSQPQHF.